This TCR beta chain derives from a study of OX40 agonist ivuxolimab in advanced cancers. Libraries were prepared by immunoSEQ multiplex PCR; TCRdb keeps only in-frame clonotypes and omits some of them. The data show 30,000 to 40,000 clones, over 80% seen once. Between the trimmed V and J ends, which lost 3 bases and 3 bases, there was a span of 18 bases. This CDR3 region has 17 residues. Germline assignment: CDR1 LNHDA and CDR2 SQIVND (reference sequence). The specimen was CD4+ or CD8+ T cells sorted from blood, collected in a trial of the OX40 agonist ivuxolimab. The source of this sequence is an adult with an advanced solid tumor such as melanoma, head and neck, liver or kidney cancer. The V and J genes are TRBV19 and TRBJ2-1; D tentatively fits TRBD1 or TRBD2 (6 bases each). The CDR3 nucleotides read TGTGCCAGTAGTATTACCTGGGGGGACACCTACTACAATGAGCAGTTCTTC. Translated, it gives CASSITWGDTYYNEQFF.